The present entry profiles one T cell receptor (beta chain) with its context. This clone's antigen is unknown. There are no base qualities to consult, and no much larger clone falls within one base. Measured from the cysteine to the phenylalanine, the CDR3 is 14 residues long. The entry retains the CDR3 DNA only, 42 bases that are in frame from base 1. V has 5 bases trimmed and J has 7 bases trimmed; junction bases matching no gene number 10. As encoded in the germline V gene (reference sequence), CDR1 is MNHEY while CDR2 is SMNVEV. The entry originates in a study of blood T cell repertoires in COVID-19 (dated by TCRdb to the early 2020s). Notes on the research overall: Samples covering the acute and convalescent phases of COVID-19 were provided by collaborators in the United States, Italy and Spain. The material from the prospective study consisted of cDNA or gDNA derived from T cells, B-cell-depleted T cells, or PBMCs. Subjects who had been exposed to COVID-19, were actively infected with it, or had recovered from it provided the deeply sampled blood TCRbeta repertoires that made up the dataset. A freely available public database, intended as a resource for researchers studying the immune response to SARS-CoV-2, is where the repertoires were released. Samples were obtained from the ongoing ImmuneRACE study (first 160 participants) and from some 1,300 subjects provided by 6 global collaborators. Sample metadata almost always included a de-identified subject ID, COVID-19 status, age in years and sex. HLA class I and class II types, where available, came from metadata supplied by the sample provider rather than from assay-based typing.

The immunoSEQ Assay, a bias-controlled multiplex PCR, was used to amplify TCRbeta CDR3 regions from genomic DNA. Turning to the authors' computational methods: Within the assay, amplification of reference gene primers was used to estimate how many nucleated cells each sample contained. To quantify the absolute abundance of each unique TCRbeta CDR3 rearrangement, sequence reads were collapsed and filtered. For each sample, productive Simpson clonality was calculated as the square root of Simpson's diversity index over productive rearrangements. As stored in TCRdb, this immuneACCESS dataset retains in-frame rearrangements with V and J assigned. A fraction of the clones does not appear; measured against another copy, unresolved V genes explain less than half of the discrepancy, and the remainder lacks a known reason. V, J and clone size reflect that table, while D and trimming were determined from the DNA. The sample table lists 310,000 or so clones, 89% of them with a count of one. Clones ranked in the top ten supply 9.5% of the sample.

Participants in the prospective study were enrolled through a virtual design, were aged about 18 to 89 years, and lived in roughly 24 United States geographic areas. In the prospective study, cohorts were assigned on the basis of participant-reported clinical history obtained from a screening survey and a study questionnaire. For ImmuneRACE Cohort 3, a participant was defined as recovered based on two consecutive negative NP/OP PCR tests, clearance by a healthcare professional, or resolution of symptoms. Each participant in the prospective study had whole blood, serum and a nasopharyngeal or oropharyngeal swab collected by mobile phlebotomists. Prospective study participants could optionally give additional blood draws and questionnaires over an approximately 2-month period. Before DNA extraction, prospective study blood samples were shipped either frozen or at room temperature. Study-level results and caveats: Clinical and demographic metadata were provided uncurated, with the amount varying by source and participant.

This receptor was identified in a woman aged 40 to 49 who had recovered from COVID-19. This chain joins TRBV27 to TRBJ2-7; the central 8 bases match TRBD2. The sequenced sample consisted of PBMCs or T cells enriched from blood (not recorded which). The CDR3 region: CASSPGGGRREQYF. The sequenced DNA: TGTGCCAGCAGTCCGGGGGGGGGCCGGAGGGAGCAGTACTTC.